The 20 T cell receptor delta chains given below trace back to one sample, sequenced in a study of γδ T cells in repeated Plasmodium falciparum infection. TCRdb re-called clones from the multiplex PCR reads via CATT. The table records roughly 90,000 delta-chain clones, 0.95% to 1% of them present only once. Vgamma9/Vdelta2+ and Vdelta2-negative gammadelta T cells were flow-sorted from PBMC for bulk sequencing. Input material: gamma-delta T cells from blood. The receptors originated from a pool of human donors (malaria-infected and uninfected, not separated).

Comments on this clone: The TCRdb protein, from a much larger clone, departs from this DNA's translation at residue 5, likely by read error; the protein shown derives from the DNA. This sequence joins TRDV3 and TRDJ1; D is unclear. V was pared by 3 bases and J by 3 bases, with 20 bases between. This CDR3 is 15 amino acids long. The germline gives CDR1 TVYSNPD, CDR2 GDNSRS (reference sequence). The CDR3 region is CALTEVPDGADKLIF. CDR3 nucleotides: TGTGCCTTAACTGAGGTTCCGGACGGCGCCGATAAACTCATCTTT.

Comment on this clone: TCRdb shows a much larger clone's protein in place of this DNA's translation, and the two differ at residue 17, likely through a read error; the protein shown is translated from the DNA. The V gene is TRDV1, the J gene TRDJ1, with D possibly TRDD2 on 5 matching bases. The CDR3 is made up of 19 amino acids. Germline V gene lookup returns CDR1 TSWWSYY and CDR2 QGS. CDR3 sequence reads: CALGAPPPPGPSYADKPIF. CDR3 sequence (DNA): TGTGCTCTTGGGGCCCCCCCTCCTCCCGGTCCTTCGTACGCCGATAAACCCATCTTT.

This clone showed up just a few times. A read error likely explains this, since a far larger clone differs by one base. This sample includes further DNA sequences coding for the same CDR3. The chain uses TRDV2 and TRDJ1; D gene uncertain. Germline matching of the DNA provided the J gene here, since TCRdb leaves it blank. The V gene's germline CDR1 is GEAIGNYY and CDR2 EKD. This CDR3 contains 17 residues. The CDR3 DNA reads TGTGCCTGTGACACTGGTCGTCCCGAGGCAATCTCCGACAAACTCATCTTT. This gives the protein CACDTGRPEAISDKLIF.

To note about this clone: TCRdb's protein, taken from a much larger clone, differs from this DNA's translation at residue 15, likely owing to a read error; the protein displayed comes from the DNA. The gene calls are TRDV1 and TRDJ1, with TRDD2 as a possible D gene (5 bases). V shed 5 bases and J shed 4 bases, with 41 bases lying between them. The germline CDR1 and CDR2 sequences are TSWWSYY and QGS. The CDR3 totals 23 residues. CDR3 sequence reads: CALGNPLGPRPHLVSYPSDKLIF. CDR3 nucleotides: TGTGCTCTTGGGAACCCCCTAGGTCCTAGACCCCATCTGGTGAGCTATCCCAGCGATAAACTCATCTTT.

This clone came up many times. The gene calls are TRDV2 and TRDJ3, with 8 nucleotides matching TRDD3. The germline V gene has CDR1 GEAIGNYY and CDR2 EKD. V lost 1 base and J lost 2; bases outside the gene matches: 6. This CDR3 is built from 18 residues. The CDR3, as DNA: TGTGCCTGTGACACGGCGGGATACGTACCCTGGGACACCCGACAGATGTTTTTC. Protein product: CACDTAGYVPWDTRQMFF.

This clone was seen a handful of times. The protein held in TCRdb is that of a much larger clone and does not match this DNA's translation at residue 5, likely because of a read error; the protein shown is translated from the DNA. The chain links TRDV1 to TRDJ1; the D call may be TRDD2 or TRDD3 (6 bases each). TCRdb records no J gene; here it was assigned by comparing the DNA to germline. CDR1 is TSWWSYY and CDR2 is QGS in the germline V gene. The CDR3 has 18 residues. The CDR3 is CALGKLSPTEDTTDKLIF. DNA for the CDR3: TGTGCTCTTGGGAAACTAAGTCCTACGGAGGATACAACCGATAAACTCATCTTT.

This clone has more than one count but fewer than ten. It is likely a read error: a sequence one base away is far more abundant. Other DNA sequences from this sample encode an identical CDR3 as well. The chain links TRDV1 to TRDJ1; possible D gene TRDD3, 6 bases. Per germline, CDR1 TSWWSYY and CDR2 QGS. V was shortened by 2 bases and J by 1 base, with 23 bases between the two germline ends. CDR3 length equals 19 residues. The CDR3 spells CALGEIRYASGAGTDKLIF. In DNA form, the CDR3 reads TGTGCTCTTGGGGAAATAAGGTACGCGTCTGGGGCAGGCACCGATAAACTCATCTTT.

This clone was observed a few times. A far larger clone is off by one base, so a read error is likely. The same CDR3 also results from other DNA sequences found in this sample. The J gene is TRDJ1, the V gene TRDV1; possible D gene TRDD3, 5 bases. The ends were cut back, 2 bases at V and 2 bases at J, with 24 bases in the middle. CDR3 length equals 19 residues. The germline V gene encodes CDR1 TSWWSYY and CDR2 QGS. CDR3 loop: CALGEVNFYPGILTDKLIF. CDR3 nucleotide sequence: TGTGCTCTTGGGGAAGTGAATTTCTACCCCGGGATCCTGACCGATAAACTCATCTTT.

At least ten counts were recorded for this clone. TCRdb pairs this DNA with a much larger clone's protein that differs at residue 13, likely a read error; the protein shown was translated from the DNA. The genes are TRDV2 and TRDJ1; D not resolved. This CDR3 has 16 residues. CDR1 is GEAIGNYY, CDR2 EKD, per germline. Written as DNA, the CDR3 is TGTGCCTGTGACACCGTTGAACGGAGGTACACCGATGAACTCATCTTT. This codes for CACDTVERRYTDELIF.

As concerns this clone: The protein given by TCRdb reflects a much larger clone and differs at residue 4 from this DNA's translation, likely from a read error; the protein shown is the DNA's translation. The rearrangement uses TRDV2 and TRDJ1, with 7 bases lining up with TRDD3. TCRdb offers no J gene call, so here the DNA was matched to germline to obtain one. CDR3 size: 19 residues. Germline CDR1 GEAIGNYY, CDR2 EKD. The chain's CDR3 is CACGTLVKIPDTLTDKLIF. The CDR3 DNA sequence: TGTGCCTGTGGCACCTTAGTAAAGATACCGGATACGCTCACCGATAAACTCATCTTT.

A note on this clone: TCRdb records a much larger clone's protein for this DNA, with a difference at residue 16 that likely arises from a read error; the protein given is the translation of the DNA. The V gene corresponds to TRDV2; no J gene was called; the table's D call TRDD3 went unverified against the DNA. The CDR3 extends over 18 amino acids. Germline-derived CDR1 and CDR2 are GEAIGNYY and EKD. The CDR3, as DNA: TGTGCCTGTGACACCTTAACTGGGGGACCCGAGTACACCGATAAACCCATCTTT. The encoded protein is CACDTLTGGPEYTDKPIF.

This clone was seen a few times. The protein held in TCRdb is that of a much larger clone and does not match this DNA's translation at residue 8, likely because of a read error; the protein shown is translated from the DNA. The CDR3 bases are TGTGCCTGTGACAGTAGGACTAGGGGACATCTCTACACCGATAAACTCATCTTT. This codes for CACDSRTRGHLYTDKLIF. The chain uses TRDV2 and TRDJ1; the D gene is possibly TRDD3 (5 bases). No J gene was available from TCRdb, and it was assigned here by a germline match of the DNA. Trimming stripped 2 bases from V and 0 bases from J, with 21 bases between. The V gene's germline CDR1 is GEAIGNYY and CDR2 EKD. CDR3 length equals 18 residues.

This clone has a handful of counts. This DNA translates differently at residue 5 from the TCRdb protein, which is that of a much larger clone; a read error is likely, and the protein shown is the DNA's own translation. DNA for the CDR3: TGTGCCTGTGACGCCCTCTCCCCGGGGGGCACCGATAAACTCATCTTT. Encoded protein: CACDALSPGGTDKLIF. This chain connects TRDV2 to TRDJ1, with D perhaps matching TRDD3 (5 bases). TCRdb offers no J gene call, so here the DNA was matched to germline to obtain one. This CDR3 spans 16 amino acids. V was clipped by 3 bases and J by 1 base, with 17 bases between them. CDR1 and CDR2 from the germline V gene are GEAIGNYY and EKD.

This clone was detected a few times. The protein held in TCRdb is that of a much larger clone and does not match this DNA's translation at residue 9, likely because of a read error; the protein shown is translated from the DNA. The genes are TRDV1 and TRDJ1, with 8 bases that match TRDD3. The J gene is not listed in TCRdb, so it was assigned here from a DNA match to germline. The CDR3 covers 17 residues. The germline V gene encodes CDR1 TSWWSYY and CDR2 QGS. Unmatched junction bases numbered 12, after V lost 6 bases and J lost 0 bases. The DNA for the CDR3 is TGTGCTCTTGGCTGGGGGAACACCCCTCAGTACACCGATAAACTCATCTTT. Its protein product is CALGWGNTPQYTDKLIF.

Concerning this clone: This likely stems from a read error, as it lies one base from a far larger clone. The same CDR3 also results from other DNA sequences found in this sample. The chain has TRDV2 and TRDJ2; a weak D match, TRDD3 (5 bases). The J gene comes from matching the DNA to germline here; TCRdb lacks it. Per the germline V gene, CDR1 is GEAIGNYY and CDR2 is EKD. The CDR3 runs 15 residues. V was shortened by 0 bases and J by 8 bases, with 15 bases between the two germline ends. CDR3 sequence (DNA): TGTGCCTGTGACACCCTTAGGGGAGACTTGGCACAACTCTTCTTT. Encoded protein: CACDTLRGDLAQLFF.

There are many counts of this clone. The chain uses TRDV1 and TRDJ1; 10 bases align to TRDD3. Trimming at V came to 5 bases and at J to 2 bases, leaving 8 bases not matched to a gene. The CDR3 runs to 16 residues. Germline CDR1 reads TSWWSYY; CDR2 reads QGS. The CDR3 bases are TGTGCTCTTGGGCCCCACGGGGGATACGGGACCGATAAACTCATCTTT. It encodes CALGPHGGYGTDKLIF.

A remark on this clone: TCRdb has a much larger clone's protein, which differs at residue 10 from the translation of this DNA, likely because of a read error; what is shown is the protein translated from the DNA. The chain has TRDV2 and TRDJ1, with TRDD3 matching 8 bases. Here the J gene was assigned by germline matching of the DNA, as TCRdb has none. V lost 5 bases to trimming and J lost 0 bases; unmatched junction nucleotides: 19. The germline gives CDR1 GEAIGNYY, CDR2 EKD. This CDR3 contains 19 residues. The CDR3 spells CACGPRDWGVRKYTDKLIF. CDR3 sequence (DNA): TGTGCCTGTGGACCACGAGACTGGGGGGTACGTAAGTACACCGATAAACTCATCTTT.

This clone was observed many times. The protein in TCRdb stems from a much larger clone and differs at residue 7 from this DNA's translation, likely a read error; here the protein is translated from the DNA. The same CDR3 also results from other DNA sequences found in this sample. J is TRDJ1 and V is TRDV2; TRDD3 matches 10 bases. As TCRdb names no J gene, one was assigned here on the basis of a DNA match to germline. The CDR3 length is 19 residues. The V and J ends lost 0 bases and 1 base, in that order; junction bases with no gene match: 13. Germline CDR1 and CDR2: GEAIGNYY and EKD. The CDR3 DNA is TGTGCCTGTGACACCGTCACGGGGACTGGGGGATTCGCCACCGATAAACTCATCTTT. This sequence encodes CACDTVTGTGGFATDKLIF.

Concerning this clone itself: A single base is all that separates this from a far larger clone, so a read error is likely. The same CDR3 also results from other DNA sequences found in this sample. The chain links TRDV1 to TRDJ1, with D possibly TRDD3 on 5 matching bases. Assignment of the J gene here rests on matching the DNA to germline, because TCRdb gives none. The CDR3 is 18 residues long. V was clipped by 11 bases and J by 1 base, with 29 bases between them. Per the germline V gene, CDR1 is TSWWSYY and CDR2 is QGS. CDR3 in amino acids: CAYASPLGDSRCTDKLIF. DNA of the CDR3: TGTGCTTACGCAAGTCCCCTGGGAGATAGCCGGTGCACCGATAAACTCATCTTT.

At least ten counts were recorded for this clone. This sample also contains other DNA sequences that code for the same CDR3. The chain joins TRDV1 to TRDJ1; D assignment may be TRDD2 or TRDD3 (8 bases each). Trimming pared 0 bases from V and 0 bases from J, leaving 35 bases between. This CDR3 region has 24 residues. Germline lookup yields CDR1 TSWWSYY and CDR2 QGS. CDR3 in DNA: TGTGCTCTTGGGGAACTAGCCGGGTCCTTCCTAAGAATGGGGGATCTTTCGTACACCGATAAACTCATCTTT. Protein product: CALGELAGSFLRMGDLSYTDKLIF.